The subject of this entry is one T cell receptor (beta chain). CDR3 length equals 15 residues. Trimming left V 0 bases short and J 2 bases short, with 12 bases between. The germline V gene encodes CDR1 SGHDT and CDR2 YYEEEE. Sequencing was performed with immunoSEQ multiplex PCR; in TCRdb, only in-frame clones are kept and a portion is missing. This table has about 160,000 clones, around 80% appearing once. The data belong to a study of blood T cell repertoires in COVID-19. The sequenced material came from peripheral blood. This sequence joins TRBV5-6 and TRBJ2-7, with D possibly matching TRBD1 (6 bases). The receptor was derived from a woman of 80 years or more with acute or convalescent COVID-19. CDR3 nucleotide sequence: TGTGCCAGCAGCTTGGATCACGGACAGCCCTACGAGCAGTACTTC. Its translation is CASSLDHGQPYEQYF.